This T cell receptor beta chain was identified in a study of spatial heterogeneity in lung cancer. Time point in this sample: sample taken at primary tumor resection. Whole RNA from tumor, nontumor lung or frozen PBMC was sequenced unsorted. This clonotype was observed at least ten times. MiXCR was run by TCRdb on the 5' RACE reads, yielding one entry per CDR3 protein. This repertoire shows about 38,000 distinct CDR3 sequences, 6.5% to 9.5% found once; its top ten account for roughly 28%. Trimming removed 2 bases at V and 10 bases at J, with 11 bases between. The CDR3 is made up of 13 amino acids. From germline, CDR1 is MNHEY and CDR2 SVGEGT.

The chain uses TRBV6-2 or TRBV6-3 and TRBJ1-4, with D unclear. The source material was PBMCs, sampled at surgery. The TCR was taken from a male donor with early-stage non-small cell lung cancer. This CDR3 reads CASSYAGPGKLFF. The CDR3, as DNA: TGTGCCAGCAGTTACGCCGGCCCTGGAAAACTGTTTTTT.